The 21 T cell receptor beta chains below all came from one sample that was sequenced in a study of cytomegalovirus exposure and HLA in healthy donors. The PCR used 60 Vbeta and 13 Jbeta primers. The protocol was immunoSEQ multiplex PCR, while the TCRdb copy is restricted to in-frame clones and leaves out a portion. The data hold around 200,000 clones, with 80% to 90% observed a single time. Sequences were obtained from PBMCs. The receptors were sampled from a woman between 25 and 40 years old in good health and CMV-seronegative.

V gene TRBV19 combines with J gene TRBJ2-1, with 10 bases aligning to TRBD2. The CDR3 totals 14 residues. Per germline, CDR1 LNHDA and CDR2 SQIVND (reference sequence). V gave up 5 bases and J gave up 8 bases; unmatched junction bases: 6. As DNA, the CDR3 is TGTGCCAGTAGTGGACTAGCGGTTAGCTATGAGCAGTTCTTC. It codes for CASSGLAVSYEQFF.

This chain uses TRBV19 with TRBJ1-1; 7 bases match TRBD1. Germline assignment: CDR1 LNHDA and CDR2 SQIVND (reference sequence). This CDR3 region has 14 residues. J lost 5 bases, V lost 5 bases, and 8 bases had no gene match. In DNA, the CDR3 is TGTGCCAGTAGTTTCGTAGACAGGGAGACTGAAGCTTTCTTT. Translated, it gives CASSFVDRETEAFF.

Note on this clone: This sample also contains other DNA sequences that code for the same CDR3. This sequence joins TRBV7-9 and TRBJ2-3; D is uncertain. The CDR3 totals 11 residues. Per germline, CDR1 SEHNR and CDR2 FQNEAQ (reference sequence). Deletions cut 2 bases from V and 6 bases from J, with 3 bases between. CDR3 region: CASSLTDTQYF. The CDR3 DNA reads TGTGCCAGCAGCTTAACTGATACGCAGTATTTT.

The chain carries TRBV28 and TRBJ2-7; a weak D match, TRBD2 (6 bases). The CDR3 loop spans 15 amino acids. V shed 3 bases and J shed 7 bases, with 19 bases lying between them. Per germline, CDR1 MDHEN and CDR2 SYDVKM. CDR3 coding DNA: TGTGCCAGCAGTTTGGAGGAGGGCCTTAATACGGAGCAGTACTTC. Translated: CASSLEEGLNTEQYF.

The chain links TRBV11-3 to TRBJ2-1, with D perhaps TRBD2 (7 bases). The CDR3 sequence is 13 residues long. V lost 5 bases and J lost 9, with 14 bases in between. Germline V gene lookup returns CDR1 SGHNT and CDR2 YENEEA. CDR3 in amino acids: CASSPRGGLEQFF. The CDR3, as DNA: TGTGCCAGCAGCCCAAGGGGGGGACTTGAGCAGTTCTTC.

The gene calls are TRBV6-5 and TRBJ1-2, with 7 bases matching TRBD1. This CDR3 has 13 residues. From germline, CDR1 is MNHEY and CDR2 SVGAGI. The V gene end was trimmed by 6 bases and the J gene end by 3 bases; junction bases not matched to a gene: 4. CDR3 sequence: CASSRQGDYGYTF. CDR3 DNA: TGTGCCAGCAGCCGACAGGGCGACTATGGCTACACCTTC.

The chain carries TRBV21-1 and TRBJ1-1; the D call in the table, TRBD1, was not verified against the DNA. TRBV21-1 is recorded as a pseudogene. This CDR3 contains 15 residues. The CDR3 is CASSKRPRDKLEAFF. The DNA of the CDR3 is TGTGCCAGCAGCAAAAGGCCCCGGGACAAACTTGAAGCTTTCTTT.

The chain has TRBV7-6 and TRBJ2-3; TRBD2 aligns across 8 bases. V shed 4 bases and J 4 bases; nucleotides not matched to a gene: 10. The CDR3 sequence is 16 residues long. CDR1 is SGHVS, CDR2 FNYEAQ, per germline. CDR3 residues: CASSSPGGADPDTQYF. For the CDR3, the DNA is TGTGCCAGCAGCTCTCCGGGGGGGGCAGATCCAGATACGCAGTATTTT.

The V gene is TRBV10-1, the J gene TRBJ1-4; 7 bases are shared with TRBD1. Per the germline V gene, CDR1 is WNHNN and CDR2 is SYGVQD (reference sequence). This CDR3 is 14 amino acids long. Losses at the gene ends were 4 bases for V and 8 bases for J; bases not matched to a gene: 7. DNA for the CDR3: TGCGCCAGCAGTGGAGGGACAGTGGAGGAAAAACTGTTTTTT. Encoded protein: CASSGGTVEEKLFF.

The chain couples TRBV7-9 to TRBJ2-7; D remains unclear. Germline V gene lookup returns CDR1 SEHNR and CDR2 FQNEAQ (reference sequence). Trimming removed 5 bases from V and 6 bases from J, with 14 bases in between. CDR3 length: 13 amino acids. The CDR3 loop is CASSLQTYGEQYF. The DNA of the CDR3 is TGTGCCAGCAGCCTCCAAACGTACGGCGAGCAGTACTTC.

CDR3 coding DNA: TGCGCCAGCAGAACAGGGGTCGGGGAGCTGTTTTTT. This translates into CASRTGVGELFF. The V gene is TRBV10-1, the J gene TRBJ2-2; 7 bases match TRBD1. The CDR3 sequence is 12 residues long. Germline CDR1 is WNHNN and CDR2 is SYGVQD (reference sequence). Trimming at V came to 6 bases and at J to 7 bases, leaving 2 bases not matched to a gene.

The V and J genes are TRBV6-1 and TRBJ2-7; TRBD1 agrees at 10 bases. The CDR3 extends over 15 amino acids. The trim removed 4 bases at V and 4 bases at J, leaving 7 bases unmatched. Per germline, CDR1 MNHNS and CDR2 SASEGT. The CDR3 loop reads CASSGGTGDRYEQYF. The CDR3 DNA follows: TGTGCCAGCAGTGGAGGGACAGGGGATAGGTACGAGCAGTACTTC.

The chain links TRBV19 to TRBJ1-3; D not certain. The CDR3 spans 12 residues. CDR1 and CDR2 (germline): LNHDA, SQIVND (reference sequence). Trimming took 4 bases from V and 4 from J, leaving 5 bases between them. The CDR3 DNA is TGTGCCAGTAGTAATATGGGAAACACCATATATTTT. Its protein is CASSNMGNTIYF.

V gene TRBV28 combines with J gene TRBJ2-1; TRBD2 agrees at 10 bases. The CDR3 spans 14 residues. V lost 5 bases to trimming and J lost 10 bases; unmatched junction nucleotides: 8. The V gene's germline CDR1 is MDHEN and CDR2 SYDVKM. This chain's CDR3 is CASSRTSGEGEQFF. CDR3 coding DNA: TGTGCCAGCAGTAGGACTAGCGGTGAGGGAGAGCAGTTCTTC. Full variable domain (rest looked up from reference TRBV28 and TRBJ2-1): DVKVTQSSRYLVKRTGEKVFLECVQDMDHENMFWYRQDPGLGLRLIYFSYDVKMKEKGDIPEGYSVSREKKERFSLILESASTNQTSMYLCASSRTSGEGEQFFGPGTRLTVL.

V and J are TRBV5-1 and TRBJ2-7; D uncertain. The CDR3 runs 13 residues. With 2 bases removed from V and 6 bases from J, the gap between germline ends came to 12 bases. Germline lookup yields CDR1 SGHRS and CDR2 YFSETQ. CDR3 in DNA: TGCGCCAGCAGCTTAGGCGGTAGCTCCGAGCAGTACTTC. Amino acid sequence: CASSLGGSSEQYF.

The CDR3 protein is CASSSLSGGDADTQYF. The CDR3 region has the DNA TGTGCCAGCAGCTCCCTTAGCGGGGGGGACGCAGATACGCAGTATTTT. This chain connects TRBV11-2 to TRBJ2-3, with 11 nucleotides matching TRBD2. This CDR3 is built from 16 residues. Germline CDR1 reads SGHAT; CDR2 reads FQNNGV. The junction had 7 bases not matched to a gene; V was cut back by 4 bases and J by 4 bases.

The CDR3 nucleotides read TGTGCCAGCAGCTTATGGCTAGCGGATGGTGTAGGGAATGAGCAGTTCTTC. Translated, it gives CASSLWLADGVGNEQFF. The chain links TRBV7-9 to TRBJ2-1, with 7 bases aligning to TRBD2. The CDR3 totals 17 residues. The ends lost 2 bases at V and 7 bases at J; junction bases unmatched: 14. The germline V gene encodes CDR1 SEHNR and CDR2 FQNEAQ (reference sequence).

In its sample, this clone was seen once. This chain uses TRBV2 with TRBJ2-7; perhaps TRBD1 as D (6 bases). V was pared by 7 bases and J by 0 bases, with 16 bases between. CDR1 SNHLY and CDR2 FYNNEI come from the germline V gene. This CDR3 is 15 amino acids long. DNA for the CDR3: TGTGCCAGCACTCCACGCCAGGGGATCTCCTACGAGCAGTACTTC. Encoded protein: CASTPRQGISYEQYF.

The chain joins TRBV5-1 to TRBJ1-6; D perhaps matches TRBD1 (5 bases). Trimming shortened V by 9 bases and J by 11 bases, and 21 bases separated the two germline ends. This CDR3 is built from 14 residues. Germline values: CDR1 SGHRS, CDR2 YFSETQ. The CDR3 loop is CATKEGPKGTPLHF. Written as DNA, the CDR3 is TGCGCCACCAAGGAGGGGCCGAAAGGGACACCCCTCCACTTT.

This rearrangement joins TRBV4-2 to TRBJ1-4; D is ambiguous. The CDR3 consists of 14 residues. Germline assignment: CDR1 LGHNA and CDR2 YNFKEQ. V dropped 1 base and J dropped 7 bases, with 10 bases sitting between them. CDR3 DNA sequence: TGTGCCAGCAGCCAAGTATCCTATTCTGAAAAACTGTTTTTT. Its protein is CASSQVSYSEKLFF.

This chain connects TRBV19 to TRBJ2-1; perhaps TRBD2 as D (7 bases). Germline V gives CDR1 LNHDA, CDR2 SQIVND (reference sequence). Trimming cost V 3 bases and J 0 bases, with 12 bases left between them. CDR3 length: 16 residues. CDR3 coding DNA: TGTGCCAGTAGTATCGGGGGGCCTTCCTCCTACAATGAGCAGTTCTTC. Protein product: CASSIGGPSSYNEQFF.